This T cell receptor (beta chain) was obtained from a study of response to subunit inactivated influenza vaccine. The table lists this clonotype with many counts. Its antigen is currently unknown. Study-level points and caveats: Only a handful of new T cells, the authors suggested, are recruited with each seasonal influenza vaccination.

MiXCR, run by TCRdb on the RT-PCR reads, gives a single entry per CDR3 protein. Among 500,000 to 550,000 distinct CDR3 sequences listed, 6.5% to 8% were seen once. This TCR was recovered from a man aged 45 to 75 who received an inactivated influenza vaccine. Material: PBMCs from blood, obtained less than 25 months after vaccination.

In DNA, the CDR3 is TGCAGCGTTGAAACCCCTAGCGGGGGCTATGAGCAGTTCTTC. It yields the protein CSVETPSGGYEQFF. This chain uses TRBV29-1 with TRBJ2-1; 10 bases are a match to TRBD2. Trimming took 2 bases from V and 8 from J; bases not matched to a gene: 6. The germline CDR1 and CDR2 sequences are SQVTM and ANQGSEA. This CDR3 contains 14 residues.